The 11 T cell receptor beta chains reported below all come from one sample, sequenced in a study of shared clonotypes between healthy human individuals. Libraries were prepared by immunoSEQ multiplex PCR; TCRdb keeps only in-frame clonotypes and omits some of them. The sample lists roughly 220,000 clones, over 60% occurring once. Material for sequencing was memory CD4+ T cells sorted from blood. Noted subset: CD45RA-negative fraction. All receptors come from a man in his thirties or forties in good health.

V and J are TRBV7-7 and TRBJ1-1; TRBD1 is a possible D gene (5 bases). The ends were cut back, 5 bases at V and 6 bases at J, with 22 bases in the middle. The germline gives CDR1 SSHAT, CDR2 FNYEAQ (reference sequence). The CDR3 totals 16 residues. DNA for the CDR3: TGTGCCAGCAGCCGGGGGGGAGACACGGCAGTGGCTGAAGCTTTCTTT. Translated: CASSRGGDTAVAEAFF.

The genes are TRBV5-5 and TRBJ2-3; D may be TRBD1 (6 bases). From germline, CDR1 is SGHKS and CDR2 YYEKEE (reference sequence). The CDR3 contains 17 residues. V was cut by 1 base and J by 2 bases, with 17 bases left in between. CDR3 coding DNA: TGTGCCAGCAGCTTGTTGGCAGGGGTACAATTCACAGATACGCAGTATTTT. Encoded protein: CASSLLAGVQFTDTQYF. The whole variable domain, remainder taken from reference TRBV5-5 and TRBJ2-3, is DAGVTQSPTHLIKTRGQQVTLRCSPISGHKSVSWYQQVLGQGPQFIFQYYEKEERGRGNFPDRFSARQFPNYSSELNVNALLLGDSALYLCASSLLAGVQFTDTQYFGPGTRLTVL.

This chain uses TRBV9 with TRBJ1-1; TRBD1 might be the D (5 bases). The CDR3 consists of 15 residues. Germline V CDR1 and CDR2: SGDLS, YYNGEE. The ends were cut back, 5 bases at V and 1 base at J, with 15 bases in the middle. This chain's CDR3 is CASSQGAVGNTEAFF. In nucleotides, the CDR3 is TGTGCCAGCAGTCAGGGTGCCGTCGGGAACACTGAAGCTTTCTTT.

This chain links TRBV9 with TRBJ2-1; D is unresolved. The CDR3 contains 16 residues. Germline lookup yields CDR1 SGDLS and CDR2 YYNGEE. V was pared by 0 bases and J by 6 bases, with 16 bases between. CDR3 sequence: CASSVAPGRNSNEQFF. Written as DNA, the CDR3 is TGTGCCAGCAGCGTAGCCCCCGGTCGCAATTCCAATGAGCAGTTCTTC.

V usage is TRBV7-3 and J usage is TRBJ2-3; TRBD2 matches at 15 bases. Losses at the gene ends were 5 bases for V and 6 bases for J; bases not matched to a gene: 9. The CDR3 runs 17 residues. Germline assignment: CDR1 SGHTA and CDR2 FQGTGA. The CDR3 sequence is CASSLTGTSGRMDTQYF. The CDR3 DNA reads TGTGCCAGCAGCCTTACCGGGACTAGCGGGAGGATGGATACGCAGTATTTT.

V is TRBV9 and J is TRBJ2-7, with D perhaps matching TRBD1 (5 bases). The CDR3 sequence is 15 residues long. Germline loops: CDR1 SGDLS, CDR2 YYNGEE. Trimming took off 0 bases at V and 2 bases at J, with 12 bases between the two ends. CDR3 sequence reads: CASSVDGTQAYEQYF. The CDR3 DNA reads as TGTGCCAGCAGCGTAGACGGAACACAGGCCTACGAGCAGTACTTC.

V gene TRBV11-2 combines with J gene TRBJ2-3, with 10 bases lining up with TRBD2. The CDR3 has 16 amino acids. The J segment lost 2 bases and the V segment lost 2 bases, leaving 4 bases of the junction unmatched. Per germline, CDR1 SGHAT and CDR2 FQNNGV. The CDR3, as DNA: TGTGCCAGCAGCTTATTGAGCGGGAGGGCCACAGATACGCAGTATTTT. This gives the protein CASSLLSGRATDTQYF.

The gene calls are TRBV6-5 and TRBJ2-7, with D perhaps matching TRBD1 or TRBD2 (5 bases each). CDR1 is MNHEY, CDR2 SVGAGI, per germline. V lost 2 bases and J lost 5, with 19 bases in between. CDR3 length equals 16 residues. The chain's CDR3 is CASSYTNLGAPHEQYF. DNA of the CDR3: TGTGCCAGCAGTTACACTAATCTCGGGGCGCCCCACGAGCAGTACTTC.

The chain uses TRBV11-2 and TRBJ1-1; 7 positions agree with TRBD1. Germline loops: CDR1 SGHAT, CDR2 FQNNGV. The V and J ends lost 4 bases and 4 bases, in that order; junction bases with no gene match: 15. This CDR3 contains 17 residues. CDR3 sequence reads: CASSSQTRGLSGTEAFF. DNA of the CDR3: TGTGCCAGCAGCTCACAGACCAGGGGGTTATCAGGCACTGAAGCTTTCTTT.

This clone was detected only a few times. CDR3 bases: TGTGCCAGCAGATGGGAATTGGGGGGACAGCCCCAGCATTTT. Translated, it gives CASRWELGGQPQHF. The V and J genes are TRBV6-1 and TRBJ1-5, with a weak D call TRBD1 (5 bases). V lost 6 bases to trimming and J lost 7 bases, with 16 bases between them. The CDR3 runs 14 residues. CDR1 and CDR2 (germline): MNHNS, SASEGT.

V and J are TRBV7-3 and TRBJ2-7; TRBD2 matches at 9 bases. Germline CDR1 and CDR2: SGHTA and FQGTGA. V trimming: 5 bases; J trimming: 2 bases; junction bases outside the gene matches: 4. There are 14 residues in the CDR3. The CDR3 DNA reads as TGTGCCAGCAGCAAAGCGGGAGGACCCTACGAGCAGTACTTC. Translating it yields CASSKAGGPYEQYF. Together with reference TRBV7-3 and TRBJ2-7, the CDR3 gives the full variable domain: GAGVSQTPSNKVTEKGKYVELRCDPISGHTALYWYRQSLGQGPEFLIYFQGTGAADDSGLPNDRFFAVRPEGSVSTLKIQRTERGDSAVYLCASSKAGGPYEQYFGPGTRLTVT.